This is a list of T cell receptor beta chains from one sample in a study of breast tumors, draining lymph nodes, adjacent tissues. MiXCR, run by TCRdb on the multiplex PCR reads, gives a single entry per CDR3 protein. The sample includes about 220,000 distinct CDR3 sequences, under 40% of them seen just once. The specimen was axillary lymph node tissue. The receptors stem from a female donor with breast cancer. Some clones in this sample may be carry-over from other donors' samples. Each CDR3 is given with its conserved first and last residue. Each record gives: CDR3 DNA, CDR3 protein, clone size, D gene, J gene, V gene. A D gene is named only where the DNA matches it firmly. Clone size, where shown, is once, few, many, or a class for clones that have expanded.

cdr3_nt: TGTGCCAGCAGCAAGGGAAACAGGGCTGGGGCCAACGTCCTGACTTTC
cdr3_aa: CASSKGNRAGANVLTF
clone_size: many
d_call: .
j_call: TRBJ2-6
v_call: TRBV7-3

cdr3_nt: TGTGCCAGCAGCGGAGTGAAGCGGGGCTACGAGCAGTACTTC
cdr3_aa: CASSGVKRGYEQYF
clone_size: many
d_call: TRBD2
j_call: TRBJ2-7
v_call: TRBV11-2

cdr3_nt: TGTGCCAGCAGATACGCCGGGACTAGCGGGAGGAATGGTCAGCCCCAGCATTTT
cdr3_aa: CASRYAGTSGRNGQPQHF
clone_size: .
d_call: .
j_call: TRBJ1-5
v_call: TRBV12-3/TRBV12-4

cdr3_nt: TGTGCCAGCACGGGACAGCGTAACTATGGCTACACCTTC
cdr3_aa: CASTGQRNYGYTF
clone_size: many
d_call: TRBD1
j_call: TRBJ1-2
v_call: TRBV6-1

cdr3_nt: TGTGCCAGCAGCTTAGGTGGCTACACCTTC
cdr3_aa: CASSLGGYTF
clone_size: .
d_call: .
j_call: TRBJ1-2
v_call: TRBV7-2

cdr3_nt: TGTGCCAGCAGTTTACGGGAGGCTACCTACGAGCAGTACTTC
cdr3_aa: CASSLREATYEQYF
clone_size: few
d_call: TRBD2
j_call: TRBJ2-7
v_call: TRBV28

cdr3_nt: TGTGCCAGCACGGAAGGGGCCTGGGATGAAAAACTGTTTTTT
cdr3_aa: CASTEGAWDEKLFF
clone_size: few
d_call: .
j_call: TRBJ1-4
v_call: TRBV6-1

cdr3_nt: TGTGCCAGCAGCCCATGGGACAGGGAGGGCAATGAGCAGTTCTTC
cdr3_aa: CASSPWDREGNEQFF
clone_size: many
d_call: TRBD1
j_call: TRBJ2-1
v_call: TRBV7-6

cdr3_nt: TGCAGCTCCAGGCCAGATTCACCCCTCCACTTT
cdr3_aa: CSSRPDSPLHF
clone_size: .
d_call: .
j_call: TRBJ1-6
v_call: TRBV29-1

cdr3_nt: TGTGCCAGCAGTCAAGGGGCTGGTGAGCAGTACTTC
cdr3_aa: CASSQGAGEQYF
clone_size: many
d_call: .
j_call: TRBJ2-7
v_call: TRBV6-1

cdr3_nt: TGCAGTGCTAGAGTTTTAGCGGGAGGAGAGACCCAGTACTTC
cdr3_aa: CSARVLAGGETQYF
clone_size: many
d_call: TRBD2
j_call: TRBJ2-5
v_call: TRBV20-1

cdr3_nt: TGTGCCAGCAGCCCCACAGGGGGAAAGTCTGGAAACACCATATATTTT
cdr3_aa: CASSPTGGKSGNTIYF
clone_size: many
d_call: TRBD1
j_call: TRBJ1-3
v_call: TRBV7-2

cdr3_nt: TGTGCCAGCAGTCCCGGGACTAGCGGGAGAGAGCAGTTCTTC
cdr3_aa: CASSPGTSGREQFF
clone_size: .
d_call: TRBD2
j_call: TRBJ2-1
v_call: TRBV6-6

cdr3_nt: TGTGCCAGCAGCTTAAGGCGGGATACCCACGAGCAGTACTTC
cdr3_aa: CASSLRRDTHEQYF
clone_size: .
d_call: .
j_call: TRBJ2-7
v_call: TRBV7-2

cdr3_nt: TGTGCTAGTGGGCTAGGGAGGGGGCCTCAAGAGACCCAGTACTTC
cdr3_aa: CASGLGRGPQETQYF
clone_size: many
d_call: .
j_call: TRBJ2-5
v_call: TRBV12-5

cdr3_nt: TGTGCCAGCAGCTTTCTTGGTTATGAGCAGTTCTTC
cdr3_aa: CASSFLGYEQFF
clone_size: many
d_call: .
j_call: TRBJ2-1
v_call: TRBV11-1

cdr3_nt: TGTGCCAGCAGTGCCACAGGACTGGGGCGCACAGATACGCAGTATTTT
cdr3_aa: CASSATGLGRTDTQYF
clone_size: .
d_call: .
j_call: TRBJ2-3
v_call: TRBV2

cdr3_nt: TGCAGTGCCCGGGGTCAGGCGGCCACAGGGGGGCTGACTGAAGCTTTCTTT
cdr3_aa: CSARGQAATGGLTEAFF
clone_size: .
d_call: TRBD1
j_call: TRBJ1-1
v_call: TRBV20-1

cdr3_nt: TGCAGTGCCCTCTCGGGACAGGGTCAAGAGACCCAGTACTTC
cdr3_aa: CSALSGQGQETQYF
clone_size: few
d_call: TRBD1
j_call: TRBJ2-5
v_call: TRBV20-1

cdr3_nt: TGTGCTAGCAGCCCCTATGCGGGAGGGCCGGGCGAGCAGTACTTC
cdr3_aa: CASSPYAGGPGEQYF
clone_size: many
d_call: TRBD2
j_call: TRBJ2-7
v_call: TRBV7-7

cdr3_nt: TGCAGTGCTAGAGCCCAGGGGAACTATGGCTACACCTTC
cdr3_aa: CSARAQGNYGYTF
clone_size: many
d_call: .
j_call: TRBJ1-2
v_call: TRBV20-1

cdr3_nt: TGTGCCAGCAGCCCCAAGGGGCGAGGGTTTCGGTCACCCCTCCACTTT
cdr3_aa: CASSPKGRGFRSPLHF
clone_size: many
d_call: .
j_call: TRBJ1-6
v_call: TRBV5-6

cdr3_nt: TGTGCCAGCAGTTTAGGACCACGCCCGCAGTTCTTC
cdr3_aa: CASSLGPRPQFF
clone_size: .
d_call: .
j_call: TRBJ2-1
v_call: TRBV12-3/TRBV12-4

cdr3_nt: TGCAGTGCTAGTAAGGGAGGTACAGATACGCAGTATTTT
cdr3_aa: CSASKGGTDTQYF
clone_size: .
d_call: .
j_call: TRBJ2-3
v_call: TRBV20-1

cdr3_nt: TGTGCCAGCAGCCGACCCCGGGAAAAACTGTTTTTT
cdr3_aa: CASSRPREKLFF
clone_size: many
d_call: .
j_call: TRBJ1-4
v_call: TRBV11-3

cdr3_nt: TGTGCCAGCAGTACACCTCGGGGGGGGTTGGGCAATGAGCAGTTCTTC
cdr3_aa: CASSTPRGGLGNEQFF
clone_size: .
d_call: TRBD2
j_call: TRBJ2-1
v_call: TRBV3-1

cdr3_nt: TGTGCCAGCAGAAACAGGGGGCAGCGGAATTCACCCCTCCACTTT
cdr3_aa: CASRNRGQRNSPLHF
clone_size: many
d_call: TRBD1
j_call: TRBJ1-6
v_call: TRBV6-5

cdr3_nt: TGTGCCAGCAGCCCGGGCCTTTTCTATGGCTACACCTTC
cdr3_aa: CASSPGLFYGYTF
clone_size: many
d_call: .
j_call: TRBJ1-2
v_call: TRBV7-2

cdr3_nt: TGCAGTGCTAGTTTTTTCGGGCTTTCTAGCACAGATACGCAGTATTTT
cdr3_aa: CSASFFGLSSTDTQYF
clone_size: many
d_call: .
j_call: TRBJ2-3
v_call: TRBV20-1

cdr3_nt: TGTGCCAGCAGTCCCGGGACAGGGGTTGGGGAGACCCAGTACTTC
cdr3_aa: CASSPGTGVGETQYF
clone_size: many
d_call: TRBD1
j_call: TRBJ2-5
v_call: TRBV12-3/TRBV12-4

cdr3_nt: TGTGCCAGCAATTTAGCGGGGGGCGTCACAGATACGCAGTATTTT
cdr3_aa: CASNLAGGVTDTQYF
clone_size: .
d_call: TRBD2
j_call: TRBJ2-3
v_call: TRBV2

cdr3_nt: TGCGCCAGCAGCTTGGTCGGGGTCGGTGGTGGAAACACCATATATTTT
cdr3_aa: CASSLVGVGGGNTIYF
clone_size: many
d_call: .
j_call: TRBJ1-3
v_call: TRBV5-1

cdr3_nt: TGTGCCAGCAGCCCCGAGGGGGGGTACGCGGGGGTGCAGTTCTTC
cdr3_aa: CASSPEGGYAGVQFF
clone_size: .
d_call: .
j_call: TRBJ2-1
v_call: TRBV7-2

cdr3_nt: TGCGCCAGCGACCCCAAAGAACTAGCGGGGCATGAGCAGTTCTTC
cdr3_aa: CASDPKELAGHEQFF
clone_size: .
d_call: TRBD2
j_call: TRBJ2-1
v_call: TRBV10-2

cdr3_nt: TGTGCCACCAGTGATACGGACGGGAGGCAGTCCTACAATGAGCAGTTCTTC
cdr3_aa: CATSDTDGRQSYNEQFF
clone_size: many
d_call: TRBD2
j_call: TRBJ2-1
v_call: TRBV24-1

cdr3_nt: TGCAGTGTCCCACCCCGGCCAGGGGGCATAGAGACCCAGTACTTC
cdr3_aa: CSVPPRPGGIETQYF
clone_size: many
d_call: TRBD1
j_call: TRBJ2-5
v_call: TRBV20-1

cdr3_nt: TGCGCCAGCAGTGAGTCGGCGGACCTGAACACCGGGGAGCTGTTTTTT
cdr3_aa: CASSESADLNTGELFF
clone_size: once
d_call: .
j_call: TRBJ2-2
v_call: TRBV10-2

cdr3_nt: TGCAGTACCGGGGGCGGTCACACAGATACGCAGTATTTT
cdr3_aa: CSTGGGHTDTQYF
clone_size: .
d_call: .
j_call: TRBJ2-3
v_call: TRBV20-1

cdr3_nt: TGCAGTGCCCTCTCTGGGGCCAACGTCCTGACTTTC
cdr3_aa: CSALSGANVLTF
clone_size: many
d_call: .
j_call: TRBJ2-6
v_call: TRBV20-1

cdr3_nt: TGTGCCAGCAGTGACAGCGGGGGGATGGATACGCAGTATTTT
cdr3_aa: CASSDSGGMDTQYF
clone_size: many
d_call: TRBD2
j_call: TRBJ2-3
v_call: TRBV6-1

cdr3_nt: TGTGCCAGCAGCTCTGGGACTAGCGTCCTCACAGATACGCAGTATTTT
cdr3_aa: CASSSGTSVLTDTQYF
clone_size: .
d_call: TRBD2
j_call: TRBJ2-3
v_call: TRBV5-4

cdr3_nt: TGTGCCAGTAGTCCCCGGGACAGGGCCCCCGGAAACACCATATATTTT
cdr3_aa: CASSPRDRAPGNTIYF
clone_size: many
d_call: TRBD1
j_call: TRBJ1-3
v_call: TRBV19

cdr3_nt: TGCAGTGCAGGGTGGGGGGGCCAGTACTTC
cdr3_aa: CSAGWGGQYF
clone_size: .
d_call: TRBD2
j_call: TRBJ2-5
v_call: TRBV20-1

cdr3_nt: TGTGCCATCAGTGAGCCGGGTTGGAATGAAAAACTGTTTTTT
cdr3_aa: CAISEPGWNEKLFF
clone_size: many
d_call: .
j_call: TRBJ1-4
v_call: TRBV10-3

cdr3_nt: TGTGCCTGGCAAAGGGAGGATGAAAAACTGTTTTTT
cdr3_aa: CAWQREDEKLFF
clone_size: many
d_call: .
j_call: TRBJ1-4
v_call: TRBV30

cdr3_nt: TGTGCCAGCAGAGACAGGGGTACCGAGCAGTACTTC
cdr3_aa: CASRDRGTEQYF
clone_size: many
d_call: TRBD1
j_call: TRBJ2-7
v_call: TRBV6-5

cdr3_nt: TGTGCCAGAAGTGAAACAGGGGACTATGGCTACACCTTC
cdr3_aa: CARSETGDYGYTF
clone_size: .
d_call: TRBD1
j_call: TRBJ1-2
v_call: TRBV6-5